This TCR beta chain was retrieved from a study of T-cell reconstitution after alpha-beta-depleted transplantation in children. The trim removed 4 bases at V and 0 bases at J, leaving 10 bases unmatched. The CDR3 spans 17 residues. Looked up from germline, CDR1 is MNHEY and CDR2 is SMNVEV (reference sequence). This clonotype was detected many times. This sample's TCRbeta library carried unique molecular identifier barcodes. MiXCR, applied by TCRdb to the PCR reads, yields one record per CDR3 protein. The sample has a few hundred thousand distinct CDR3 sequences; roughly 11% are singletons. This chain joins TRBV27 and TRBJ2-3; 7 nucleotides align to TRBD1. This clonotype was sampled from a human donor who donated a stem cell graft to a child with acute myeloid leukemia. Here the sequenced sample was PBMCs from the stem cell graft donor, taken from the stem cell graft. This chain's CDR3 is CASSSRTGPTSTDTQYF. For the CDR3, the DNA is TGTGCCAGCAGTTCCCGGACAGGTCCGACTAGCACAGATACGCAGTATTTT.